Below, 22 T cell receptor beta chains from the same sample are listed, as sequenced in a study of T cells in Graves' hyperthyroidism and ophthalmopathy (dated by TCRdb to the late 2010s). The protocol used for the library was multiplex PCR. TCRdb records Illumina HiSeq 2000 as the sequencer. Amplification of TCR beta CDR3 regions was carried out from RNA transcripts. A first-round RT-PCR of the TCR CDR3 used the HTBI primer set with the Qiagen OneStep RT-PCR kit. The public sequencing data were trimmed at Q25 with fastp and processed into clonotypes with MiXCR by TCRdb, which kept only in-frame beta chains. Rows matching on CDR3 protein sequence are summarized as one entry with the most common DNA and genes. This sample lists about 560,000 distinct CDR3 sequences; around 16% were detected once. About 7% of the sample is in the top ten clones. Source material: blood. Receptors originate from a woman under 40 with Graves' hyperthyroidism.

The chain carries TRBV15 and TRBJ2-1; 7 positions agree with TRBD1. Germline CDR1 LNHNV, CDR2 YYDKDF (reference sequence). The CDR3 has 14 amino acids. The ends lost 3 bases at V and 6 bases at J; junction bases unmatched: 5. Here the CDR3 reads CATSRTGSRNEQFF. The CDR3 bases are TGTGCCACCAGCAGGACAGGGTCCCGCAATGAGCAGTTCTTC.

As for this clonotype: One end of the junction varies from germline; a read error may be responsible. The chain recombines TRBV4-1 with TRBJ2-5; D unclear. The CDR3 loop spans 11 amino acids. Germline CDR1 reads MGHRA; CDR2 reads YSYEKL. In nucleotides, the CDR3 is TGTGCCAGCAGCTCCCGACACTATCAGTACTTC. Protein: CASSSRHYQYF.

The table lists this clonotype with a few counts. The chain carries TRBV19 and TRBJ1-1; 7 bases match TRBD1. V shed 6 bases and J 0 bases; nucleotides not matched to a gene: 4. From germline, CDR1 is LNHDA and CDR2 SQIVND (reference sequence). CDR3 length: 14 amino acids. The CDR3 DNA reads as TGTGCCAGTAGGCGTGGACAGGTGAACACTGAAGCTTTCTTT. Translation gives CASRRGQVNTEAFF. The variable domain in full, with the rest retrieved from reference TRBV19 and TRBJ1-1, is DGGITQSPKYLFRKEGQNVTLSCEQNLNHDAMYWYRQDPGQGLRLIYYSQIVNDFQKGDIAEGYSVSREKKESFPLTVTSAQKNPTAFYLCASRRGQVNTEAFFGQGTRLTVV.

This clonotype was counted many times. V and J are TRBV10-3 and TRBJ2-1, with TRBD2 identical over 10 bases. With 2 bases clipped from V and 6 bases from J, the junction kept 13 bases outside the gene matches. Germline V lookup: CDR1 ENHRY, CDR2 SYGVKD. This CDR3 comprises 18 residues. This CDR3 reads CAISEPPRLAGVPNEQFF. The CDR3 nucleotides read TGTGCCATCAGTGAGCCACCCCGGCTAGCGGGAGTGCCCAATGAGCAGTTCTTC.

Ten or more counts support this clonotype. The V gene is TRBV28, the J gene TRBJ1-2; D gene uncertain. Germline assignment: CDR1 MDHEN and CDR2 SYDVKM. With 6 bases removed from V and 4 bases from J, the gap between germline ends came to 18 bases. This CDR3 has 15 amino acids. DNA of the CDR3: TGTGCCAGCAGCCCAACCTTGGGGAGGGCCTATGGCTACACCTTC. Its protein product is CASSPTLGRAYGYTF.

This clonotype was seen repeatedly, ten times or more. The J gene is TRBJ2-3, the V gene TRBV28, with a weak D call TRBD2 (5 bases). TRBJ2-5 matches the DNA end more closely, so the J call is doubtful. Germline V CDR1 and CDR2: MDHEN, SYDVKM. CDR3 length: 12 amino acids. The CDR3 DNA is TGTGCCAGCAGATCCCCGGGGGAGACCCAGTACTTC. This gives the protein CASRSPGETQYF.

This clonotype was seen a few times. The gene calls are TRBV2 and TRBJ2-7; perhaps TRBD2 as D (6 bases). V was clipped by 8 bases and J by 3 bases, with 17 bases between them. The germline gives CDR1 SNHLY, CDR2 FYNNEI. This CDR3 contains 14 residues. The CDR3 here is CASAKMEGVYEQYF. CDR3 coding DNA: TGTGCCAGCGCAAAAATGGAGGGCGTCTACGAGCAGTACTTC.

This clonotype is a singleton in its sample. The genes are TRBV7-3 and TRBJ2-7; 11 nucleotides align to TRBD1. The CDR3 runs to 15 residues. The ends lost 7 bases at V and 5 bases at J; junction bases unmatched: 10. Germline V gene data show CDR1 as SGHTA and CDR2 as FQGTGA. Here the CDR3 DNA reads TGTGCCAGCACCCCCCCGGGACAGGGGGACAACGAGCAGTACTTC. This encodes CASTPPGQGDNEQYF.

CDR3 sequence: CASSYRRGGTDTQYF. The CDR3 DNA reads as TGTGCCAGCAGCTACAGGAGGGGGGGCACAGATACGCAGTATTTT. V and J are TRBV7-2 and TRBJ2-3; D possibly uses TRBD1 or TRBD2 (6 bases each). Germline V CDR1 and CDR2: SGHTA, FQGNSA. The CDR3 extends over 15 amino acids. V was shortened by 4 bases and J by 1 base, with 12 bases between the two germline ends.

There are many counts of this clonotype. The V gene is TRBV7-6, the J gene TRBJ2-5; D remains ambiguous. V gave up 1 base and J gave up 1 base, with 4 bases separating them. The CDR3 runs 13 residues. Germline CDR1 is SGHVS and CDR2 is FNYEAQ. The CDR3 DNA reads as TGTGCCAGCAGCTTAGTCAGCCAAGAGACCCAGTACTTC. Protein sequence: CASSLVSQETQYF.

This clonotype was found many times. The chain combines TRBV10-3 with TRBJ2-3; 8 bases map to TRBD1. After removal of 8 bases from V and 2 bases from J, the junction contained 12 bases not matched to a gene. The CDR3 runs 16 residues. Per the germline V gene, CDR1 is ENHRY and CDR2 is SYGVKD. The CDR3 nucleotides are TGTGCCATCCGAGGCGGAAACAGGGGGACCACAGATACGCAGTATTTT. Translating it yields CAIRGGNRGTTDTQYF.

The sample holds many counts of this clonotype. V gene TRBV20-1 combines with J gene TRBJ2-3; the match to TRBD2 covers 8 bases. From germline, CDR1 is DFQATT and CDR2 SNEGSKA (reference sequence). The CDR3 consists of 14 residues. After removal of 3 bases from V and 3 bases from J, the junction contained 5 bases not matched to a gene. The CDR3 spells CSASKGLVTDTQYF. CDR3 nucleotide sequence: TGCAGTGCTAGTAAGGGACTAGTAACAGATACGCAGTATTTT.

To note about this clonotype: A much more abundant neighbour one base away suggests this may be a read error. This chain joins TRBV20-1 and TRBJ2-3; a possible D gene is TRBD2 (5 bases). In germline, CDR1 is DFQATT, CDR2 SNEGSKA (reference sequence). The CDR3 runs 15 residues. V dropped 6 bases and J dropped 4 bases, with 20 bases sitting between them. This CDR3 reads CSAESLARAPDTQYF. The CDR3 DNA reads as TGCAGTGCGGAGTCGTTAGCGAGAGCCCCAGATACGCAGTATTTT.

With respect to this clonotype: This may be a read error, as it is one base from a much larger clone. The rearrangement links TRBV27 to TRBJ2-2; possible D gene TRBD1, 7 bases. Germline V gene sequence: CDR1 MNHEY, CDR2 SMNVEV (reference sequence). The CDR3 covers 18 residues. The CDR3 sequence: CASSPTFRGQQVAGGLFF. In DNA, the CDR3 is TGTGCCAGCAGTCCTACCTTCCGGGGACAGCAGGTCGCCGGGGGGCTGTTTTTT.

The V gene is TRBV9, the J gene TRBJ2-1; 11 nucleotides agree with TRBD2. Germline V gene sequence: CDR1 SGDLS, CDR2 YYNGEE. Trimming removed 0 bases from V and 9 bases from J; junction bases left unmatched: 5. The CDR3 has 15 amino acids. The DNA for the CDR3 is TGTGCCAGCAGCGTAGGTCTAGCGGGAGGTGGTGAGCAGTTCTTC. This gives the protein CASSVGLAGGGEQFF. Combining the CDR3 with reference TRBV9 and TRBJ2-1 gives the whole variable domain DSGVTQTPKHLITATGQRVTLRCSPRSGDLSVYWYQQSLDQGLQFLIQYYNGEERAKGNILERFSAQQFPDLHSELNLSSLELGDSALYFCASSVGLAGGGEQFFGPGTRLTVL.

Only one count was recorded for this clonotype. The gene calls are TRBV2 and TRBJ2-4; weak D call: TRBD1 (5 bases). Germline CDR1 reads SNHLY; CDR2 reads FYNNEI. The CDR3 covers 15 residues. Trimming pared 3 bases from V and 5 bases from J, leaving 14 bases between. CDR3 region: CASSDGPVGENIQYF. The CDR3 coding sequence is TGTGCCAGCAGTGACGGCCCAGTAGGGGAAAACATTCAGTACTTC.

This clonotype was recorded a few times. This chain links TRBV20-1 with TRBJ2-1, with D perhaps TRBD2 (6 bases). Germline loops: CDR1 DFQATT, CDR2 SNEGSKA (reference sequence). Between the trimmed V and J ends, which lost 1 base and 10 bases, there was a span of 29 bases. The CDR3 spans 18 residues. The CDR3, as DNA: TGCAGTGCTAGAGTGGTATTGTGGAGGGCGAGGGAGACCGGGGAGCAGTTCTTC. It specifies CSARVVLWRARETGEQFF.

This clonotype was seen repeatedly, ten times or more. The chain combines TRBV11-2 with TRBJ2-3; D perhaps matches TRBD1 (5 bases). V lost 5 bases and J 2 bases, leaving 14 bases between the germline ends. This CDR3 contains 15 residues. Germline V gives CDR1 SGHAT, CDR2 FQNNGV. The CDR3 protein is CASSLSGHDTDTQYF. CDR3 nucleotides: TGTGCCAGCAGCCTTTCCGGACATGACACAGATACGCAGTATTTT.

This clonotype was seen at least ten times. The chain combines TRBV7-9 with TRBJ2-7, with 12 bases fitting TRBD1. Per the germline V gene, CDR1 is SEHNR and CDR2 is FQNEAQ (reference sequence). V shed 6 bases and J 4 bases; nucleotides not matched to a gene: 4. This CDR3 region has 14 residues. The CDR3 is CASSGTGGFYEQYF. The DNA of the CDR3 is TGTGCCAGCAGTGGGACAGGGGGCTTTTACGAGCAGTACTTC.

This clonotype was recorded at least ten times. This rearrangement joins TRBV7-9 to TRBJ1-5; possibly TRBD1 for D (5 bases). Germline CDR1 reads SEHNR; CDR2 reads FQNEAQ (reference sequence). The CDR3 is made up of 14 amino acids. Between the trimmed V and J ends, which lost 3 bases and 6 bases, there was a span of 12 bases. CDR3 bases: TGTGCCAGCAGCTTTGACGCGGGGGTTCAGCCCCAGCATTTT. It translates to CASSFDAGVQPQHF.

This clonotype was seen many times. The chain carries TRBV20-1 and TRBJ2-5; perhaps D is TRBD1 or TRBD2 (5 bases each). Looked up from germline, CDR1 is DFQATT and CDR2 is SNEGSKA (reference sequence). Trimming took 6 bases from V and 5 from J, leaving 10 bases between them. This CDR3 is built from 11 residues. CDR3 in DNA: TGCAGTGCGGGGGACCGGGAGACCCAGTACTTC. Translating it yields CSAGDRETQYF.

This rearrangement joins TRBV4-3 to TRBJ1-2; the D is unclear. CDR1 is LGHNA, CDR2 YSLEER, per germline. The V gene lost 0 bases and the J gene lost 4 bases, with 9 bases spanning the gap. The CDR3 is 14 amino acids. The CDR3 DNA follows: TGCGCCAGCAGCCAAGATAAGGTCCCCTATGGCTACACCTTC. Its protein is CASSQDKVPYGYTF.